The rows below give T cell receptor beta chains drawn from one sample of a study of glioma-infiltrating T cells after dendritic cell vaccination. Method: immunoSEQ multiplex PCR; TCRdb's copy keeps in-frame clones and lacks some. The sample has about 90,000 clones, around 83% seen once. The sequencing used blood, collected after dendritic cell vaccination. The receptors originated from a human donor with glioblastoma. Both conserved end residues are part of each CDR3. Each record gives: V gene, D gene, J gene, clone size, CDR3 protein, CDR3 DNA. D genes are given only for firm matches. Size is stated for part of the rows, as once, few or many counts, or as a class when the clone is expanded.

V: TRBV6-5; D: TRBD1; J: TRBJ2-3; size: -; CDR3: CASSSWDRATDTQYF; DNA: TGTGCCAGCAGTTCTTGGGACAGGGCAACAGATACGCAGTATTTT
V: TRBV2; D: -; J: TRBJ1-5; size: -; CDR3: CASRAERYSNQPQHF; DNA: TGTGCCAGCAGGGCGGAGAGATATAGCAATCAGCCCCAGCATTTT
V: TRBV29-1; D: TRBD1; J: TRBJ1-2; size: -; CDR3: CSATGVYDYGYTF; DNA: TGCAGCGCCACAGGGGTATACGACTATGGCTACACCTTC
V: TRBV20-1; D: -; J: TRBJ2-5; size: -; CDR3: CSASEETQYF; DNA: TGCAGTGCTAGTGAGGAGACCCAGTACTTC
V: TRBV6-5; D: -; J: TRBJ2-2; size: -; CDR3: CASHLDPTGELFF; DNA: TGTGCCAGCCACTTAGATCCCACCGGGGAGCTGTTTTTT
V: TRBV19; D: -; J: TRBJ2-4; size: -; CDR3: CASSGRVLDIQYF; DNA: TGTGCCAGTAGTGGCAGGGTTTTGGACATTCAGTACTTC
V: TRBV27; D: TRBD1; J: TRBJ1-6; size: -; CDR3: CASRGTAYNSPLHF; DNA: TGTGCCAGCAGAGGGACAGCTTATAATTCACCCCTCCACTTT
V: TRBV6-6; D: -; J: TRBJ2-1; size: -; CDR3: CASIPDTWNEQFF; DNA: TGTGCCAGCATCCCGGACACTTGGAATGAGCAGTTCTTC
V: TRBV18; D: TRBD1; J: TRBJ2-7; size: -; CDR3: CASSVWDREEQYF; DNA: TGTGCCAGCTCAGTATGGGACAGGGAGGAGCAGTACTTC
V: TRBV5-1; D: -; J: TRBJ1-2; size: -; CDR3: CASSLSTGFLNYGYTF; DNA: TGCGCCAGCAGCTTGAGTACAGGGTTTCTTAACTATGGCTACACCTTC
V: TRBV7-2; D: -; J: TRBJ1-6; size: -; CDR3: CASSFEGRGNSPLHF; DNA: TGTGCCAGCAGCTTTGAAGGACGGGGAAATTCACCCCTCCACTTT
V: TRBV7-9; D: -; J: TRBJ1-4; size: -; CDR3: CASSLALGGEKLFF; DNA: TGTGCCAGCAGCTTAGCGCTTGGGGGGGAAAAACTGTTTTTT
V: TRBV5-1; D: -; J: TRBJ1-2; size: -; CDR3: CASSLATGANYGYTF; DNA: TGCGCCAGCAGCTTGGCGACAGGAGCTAACTATGGCTACACCTTC
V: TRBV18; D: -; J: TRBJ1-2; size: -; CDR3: CASSPNGGYYGYTF; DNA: TGTGCCAGCTCACCTAACGGAGGGTACTATGGCTACACCTTC
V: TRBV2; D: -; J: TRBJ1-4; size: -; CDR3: CASSGQPRASEKLFF; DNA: TGTGCCAGCAGTGGCCAACCGAGGGCAAGTGAAAAACTGTTTTTT
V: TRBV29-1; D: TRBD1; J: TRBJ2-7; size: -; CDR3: CSAKQGANEQYF; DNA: TGCAGCGCCAAACAGGGGGCGAACGAGCAGTACTTC
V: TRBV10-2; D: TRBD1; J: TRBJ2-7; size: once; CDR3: CASEGRDSYEQYF; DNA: TGCGCCAGCGAGGGCCGGGACAGCTACGAGCAGTACTTC
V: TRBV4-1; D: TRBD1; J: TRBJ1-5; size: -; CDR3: CASSQGSGQAQEPQHF; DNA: TGCGCCAGCAGCCAGGGGTCGGGACAGGCCCAGGAGCCCCAGCATTTT
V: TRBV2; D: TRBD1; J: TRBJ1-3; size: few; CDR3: CASSLGQGITNTIYF; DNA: TGTGCCAGCTCGCTGGGACAGGGGATTACAAACACCATATATTTT
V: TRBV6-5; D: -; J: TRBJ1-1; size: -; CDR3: CASSYSGQSNTEAFF; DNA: TGTGCCAGCAGTTACTCGGGACAATCAAACACTGAAGCTTTCTTT
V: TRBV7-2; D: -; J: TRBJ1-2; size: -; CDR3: CASSLEGEANYGYTF; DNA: TGTGCCAGCAGCTTAGAGGGAGAAGCTAACTATGGCTACACCTTC
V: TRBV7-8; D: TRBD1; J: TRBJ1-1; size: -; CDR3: CASSLEGTAKEAFF; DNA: TGTGCCAGCAGCTTAGAAGGGACAGCAAAGGAAGCTTTCTTT
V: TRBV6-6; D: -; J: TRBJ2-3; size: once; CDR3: CASREANTQYF; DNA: TGTGCCAGCAGAGAGGCAAATACGCAGTATTTT
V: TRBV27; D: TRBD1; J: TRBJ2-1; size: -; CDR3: CASSFVDRGLNEQFF; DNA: TGTGCCAGCAGTTTTGTGGACAGGGGACTAAATGAGCAGTTCTTC
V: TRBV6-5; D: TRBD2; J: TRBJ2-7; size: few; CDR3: CASSYWGGVASYEQYF; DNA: TGTGCCAGCAGTTACTGGGGAGGGGTGGCCTCCTACGAGCAGTACTTC
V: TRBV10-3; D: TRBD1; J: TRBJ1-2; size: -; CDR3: CAITRDSSDPYGYTF; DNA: TGTGCCATCACCAGGGACAGCTCGGACCCCTATGGCTACACCTTC
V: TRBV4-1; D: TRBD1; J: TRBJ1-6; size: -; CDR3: CASSQGDRTNSPLHF; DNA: TGCGCCAGCAGCCAAGGGGACAGAACGAATTCACCCCTCCACTTT
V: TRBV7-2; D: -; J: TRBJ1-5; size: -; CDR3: CASSLEHVSNQPQHF; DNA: TGTGCCAGCAGCTTAGAACACGTTAGCAATCAGCCCCAGCATTTT
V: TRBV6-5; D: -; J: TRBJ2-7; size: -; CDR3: CASRNLGQGAYEQYF; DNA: TGTGCCAGCAGGAACCTGGGGCAGGGCGCCTACGAGCAGTACTTC
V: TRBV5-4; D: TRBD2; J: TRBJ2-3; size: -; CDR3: CASSGGGRGGRGDTQYF; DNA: TGTGCCAGCAGTGGGGGTGGACGGGGGGGCCGAGGAGATACGCAGTATTTT
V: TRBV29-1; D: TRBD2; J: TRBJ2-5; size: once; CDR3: CSVGGEGLELGETQYF; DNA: TGCAGCGTTGGAGGGGAGGGACTAGAGTTGGGTGAGACCCAGTACTTC
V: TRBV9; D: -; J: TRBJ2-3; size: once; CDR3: CASSVEGAGDTQYF; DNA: TGTGCCAGCAGCGTAGAAGGGGCAGGGGATACGCAGTATTTT
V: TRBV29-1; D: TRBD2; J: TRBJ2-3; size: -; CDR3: CSVLAGGQIDTQYF; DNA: TGCAGCGTCTTAGCGGGGGGGCAAATAGATACGCAGTATTTT
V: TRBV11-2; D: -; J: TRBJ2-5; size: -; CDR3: CASSLDVVATQYF; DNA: TGTGCCAGCAGCTTAGATGTAGTTGCGACCCAGTACTTC
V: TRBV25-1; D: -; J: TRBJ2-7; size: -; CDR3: CASSPPPGTHSGHEQYF; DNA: TGTGCCAGCAGTCCTCCACCTGGGACACATTCGGGCCACGAGCAGTACTTC
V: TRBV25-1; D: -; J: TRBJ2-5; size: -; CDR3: CASSKGGTAQETQYF; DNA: TGTGCCAGCAGTAAAGGGGGGACAGCCCAAGAGACCCAGTACTTC
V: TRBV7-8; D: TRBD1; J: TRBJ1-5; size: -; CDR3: CASSHGQGADQPQHF; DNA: TGTGCCAGCAGTCATGGACAGGGTGCCGATCAGCCCCAGCATTTT
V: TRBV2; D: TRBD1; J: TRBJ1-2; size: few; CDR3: CASRYQGDYGYTF; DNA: TGTGCCAGCAGATATCAGGGGGACTATGGCTACACCTTC
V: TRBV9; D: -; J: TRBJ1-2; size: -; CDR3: CASSVDGAGGYTF; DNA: TGTGCCAGCAGCGTTGACGGGGCGGGGGGCTACACCTTC
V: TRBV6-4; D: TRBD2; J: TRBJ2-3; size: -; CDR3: CASSDSRGGGDTQYF; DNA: TGTGCCAGCAGTGACTCGCGGGGGGGAGGTGATACGCAGTATTTT
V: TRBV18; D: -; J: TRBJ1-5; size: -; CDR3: CASSPLVQEQPQHF; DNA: TGTGCCAGCTCACCCCTCGTACAGGAGCAGCCCCAGCATTTT
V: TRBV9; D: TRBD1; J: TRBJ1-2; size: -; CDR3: CASSSKGAGLGYTF; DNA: TGTGCCAGCAGCTCAAAGGGGGCAGGACTTGGCTACACCTTC
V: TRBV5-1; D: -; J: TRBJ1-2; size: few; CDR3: CASSLAGGPQGHGYTF; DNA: TGCGCCAGCAGCTTGGCTGGGGGCCCTCAGGGGCATGGCTACACCTTC
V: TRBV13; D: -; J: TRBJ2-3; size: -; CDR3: CASSLGTHTDTQYF; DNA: TGTGCCAGCAGCTTAGGGACTCATACAGATACGCAGTATTTT